The present T cell receptor beta chain was sequenced within a study of CD8 T cells in ankylosing spondylitis. TCRdb recomputed calls from the 5' RACE reads with MiXCR, one row per CDR3 protein. The data hold 670,000 or so distinct CDR3 sequences, with roughly 20% observed a single time. Study findings and constraints: The study identified a TCR beta motif of roughly eight highly homologous variants that appeared characteristic of ankylosing spondylitis blood.

This clonotype was picked up many times. Antigen: not known. Material for sequencing was blood, either unsorted or a sorted T cell fraction (not recorded which). This receptor was obtained from a male donor with ankylosing spondylitis.

The CDR3 loop reads CASSFAVQETQYF. The CDR3 DNA is TGTGCCAGCAGTTTCGCCGTCCAAGAGACCCAGTACTTC. The J gene is TRBJ2-5, the V gene TRBV12-3 or TRBV12-4; unclear D gene. V was shortened by 3 bases and J by 1 base, with 6 bases between the two germline ends. The CDR3 extends over 13 amino acids.